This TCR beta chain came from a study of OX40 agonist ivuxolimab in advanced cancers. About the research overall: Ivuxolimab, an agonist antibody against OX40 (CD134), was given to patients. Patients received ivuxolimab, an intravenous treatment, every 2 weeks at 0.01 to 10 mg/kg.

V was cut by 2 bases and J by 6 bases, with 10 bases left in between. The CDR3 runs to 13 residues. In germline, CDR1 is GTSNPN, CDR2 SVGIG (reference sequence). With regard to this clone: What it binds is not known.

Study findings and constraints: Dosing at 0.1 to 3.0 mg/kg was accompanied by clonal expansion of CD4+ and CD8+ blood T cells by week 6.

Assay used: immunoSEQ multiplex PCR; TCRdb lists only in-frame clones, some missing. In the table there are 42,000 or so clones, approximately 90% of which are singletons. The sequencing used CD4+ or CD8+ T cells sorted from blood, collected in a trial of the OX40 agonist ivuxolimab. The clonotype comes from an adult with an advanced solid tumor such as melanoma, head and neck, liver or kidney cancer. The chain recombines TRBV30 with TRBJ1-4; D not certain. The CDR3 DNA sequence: TGTGCCTGGAGTCCGGGGTCACATGAAAAACTGTTTTTT. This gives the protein CAWSPGSHEKLFF.